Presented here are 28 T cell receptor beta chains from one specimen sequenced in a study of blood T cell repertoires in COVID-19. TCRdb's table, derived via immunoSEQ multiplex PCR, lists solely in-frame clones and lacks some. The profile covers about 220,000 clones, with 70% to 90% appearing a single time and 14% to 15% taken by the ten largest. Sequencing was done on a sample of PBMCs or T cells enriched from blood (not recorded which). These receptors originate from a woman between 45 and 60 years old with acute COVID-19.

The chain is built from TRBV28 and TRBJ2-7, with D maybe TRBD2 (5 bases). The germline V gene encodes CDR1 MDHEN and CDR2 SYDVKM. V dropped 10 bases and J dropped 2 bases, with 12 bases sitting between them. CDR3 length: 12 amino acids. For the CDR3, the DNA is TGTGCCATCTTGGACTCAGCCTACGAGCAGTACTTC. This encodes CAILDSAYEQYF.

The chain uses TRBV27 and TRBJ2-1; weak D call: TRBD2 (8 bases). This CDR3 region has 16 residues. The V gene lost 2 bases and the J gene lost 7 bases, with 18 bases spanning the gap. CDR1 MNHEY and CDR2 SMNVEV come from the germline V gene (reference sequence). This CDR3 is CASSLEGASGYNEQFF. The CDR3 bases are TGTGCCAGCAGTTTAGAGGGGGCTAGCGGGTATAATGAGCAGTTCTTC.

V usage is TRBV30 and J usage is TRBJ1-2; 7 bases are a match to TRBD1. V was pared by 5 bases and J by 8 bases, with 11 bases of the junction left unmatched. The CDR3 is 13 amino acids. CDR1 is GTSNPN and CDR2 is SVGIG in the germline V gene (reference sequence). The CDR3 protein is CAWDIQGDEGYTF. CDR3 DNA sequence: TGTGCCTGGGACATCCAGGGGGATGAAGGCTACACCTTC.

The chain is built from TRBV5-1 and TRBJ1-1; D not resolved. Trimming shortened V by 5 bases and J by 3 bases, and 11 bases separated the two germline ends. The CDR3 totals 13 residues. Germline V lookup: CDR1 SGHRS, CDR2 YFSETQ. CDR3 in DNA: TGCGCCAGCAGGGAGGGTCGATACACTGAAGCTTTCTTT. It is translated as CASREGRYTEAFF.

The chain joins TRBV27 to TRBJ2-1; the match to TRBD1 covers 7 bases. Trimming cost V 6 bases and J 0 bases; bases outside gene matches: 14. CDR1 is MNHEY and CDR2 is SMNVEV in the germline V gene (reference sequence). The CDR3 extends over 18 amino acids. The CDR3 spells CASSQRGPTMGSYNEQFF. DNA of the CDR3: TGTGCCAGCAGCCAGAGGGGGCCTACTATGGGCTCCTACAATGAGCAGTTCTTC.

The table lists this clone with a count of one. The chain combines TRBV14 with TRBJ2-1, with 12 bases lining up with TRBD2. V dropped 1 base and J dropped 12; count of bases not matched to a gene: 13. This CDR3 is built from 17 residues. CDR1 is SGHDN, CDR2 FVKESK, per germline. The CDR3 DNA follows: TGTGCCAGCAGCCAAGGTCGGGTCCTAGCGGGAGGGGGCCCGCAGTTCTTC. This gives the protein CASSQGRVLAGGGPQFF. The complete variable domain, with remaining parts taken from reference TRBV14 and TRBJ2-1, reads EAGVTQFPSHSVIEKGQTVTLRCDPISGHDNLYWYRRVMGKEIKFLLHFVKESKQDESGMPNNRFLAERTGGTYSTLKVQPAELEDSGVYFCASSQGRVLAGGGPQFFGPGTRLTVL.

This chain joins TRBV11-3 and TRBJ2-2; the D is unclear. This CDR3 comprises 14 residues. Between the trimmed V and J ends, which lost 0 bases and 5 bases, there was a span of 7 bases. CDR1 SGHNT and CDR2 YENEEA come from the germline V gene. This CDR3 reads CASSLEHGTGELFF. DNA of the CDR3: TGTGCCAGCAGCTTAGAGCACGGGACCGGGGAGCTGTTTTTT.

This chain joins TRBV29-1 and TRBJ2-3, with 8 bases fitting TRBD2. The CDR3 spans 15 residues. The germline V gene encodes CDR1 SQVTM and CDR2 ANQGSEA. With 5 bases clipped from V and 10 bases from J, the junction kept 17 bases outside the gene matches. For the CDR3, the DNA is TGCAGCGTTCCCAAGGATTGGCTAGCGGGCCCAGCGCAGTATTTT. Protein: CSVPKDWLAGPAQYF.

CDR3 nucleotide sequence: TGTGCCAGCGCCCGGACGGGAACTTCTAACACAGATACGCAGTATTTT. This codes for CASARTGTSNTDTQYF. The chain carries TRBV7-9 and TRBJ2-3, with D perhaps matching TRBD2 (5 bases). The germline gives CDR1 SEHNR, CDR2 FQNEAQ (reference sequence). The CDR3 length is 16 residues. V lost 8 bases and J lost 2, with 20 bases in between.

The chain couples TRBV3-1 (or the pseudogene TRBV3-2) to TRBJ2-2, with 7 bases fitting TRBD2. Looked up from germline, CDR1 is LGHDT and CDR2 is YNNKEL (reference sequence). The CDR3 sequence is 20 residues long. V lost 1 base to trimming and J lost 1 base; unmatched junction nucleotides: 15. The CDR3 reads CASSQGWGLAVKENTGELFF. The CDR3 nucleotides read TGTGCCAGCAGCCAAGGTTGGGGTCTAGCGGTTAAGGAGAACACCGGGGAGCTGTTTTTT.

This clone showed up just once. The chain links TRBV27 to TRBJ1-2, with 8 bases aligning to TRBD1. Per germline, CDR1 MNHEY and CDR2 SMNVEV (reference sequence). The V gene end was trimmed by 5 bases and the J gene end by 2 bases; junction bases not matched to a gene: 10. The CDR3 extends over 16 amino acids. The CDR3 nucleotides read TGTGCCAGCAGTGTTCGGACAGGGCTCCAAAACTATGGCTACACCTTC. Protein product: CASSVRTGLQNYGYTF.

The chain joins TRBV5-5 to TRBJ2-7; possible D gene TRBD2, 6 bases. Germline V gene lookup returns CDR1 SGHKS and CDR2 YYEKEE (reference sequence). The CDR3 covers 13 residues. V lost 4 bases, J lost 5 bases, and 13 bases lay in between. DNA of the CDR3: TGTGCCAGCAGCCCGGGGGAGTGGCACGAGCAGTACTTC. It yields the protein CASSPGEWHEQYF.

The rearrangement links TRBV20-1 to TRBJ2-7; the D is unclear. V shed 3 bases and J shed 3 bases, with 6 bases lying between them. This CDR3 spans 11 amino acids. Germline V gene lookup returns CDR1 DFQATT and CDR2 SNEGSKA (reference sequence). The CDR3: CSASSNYEQYF. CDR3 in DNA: TGCAGTGCTAGTTCAAACTACGAGCAGTACTTC.

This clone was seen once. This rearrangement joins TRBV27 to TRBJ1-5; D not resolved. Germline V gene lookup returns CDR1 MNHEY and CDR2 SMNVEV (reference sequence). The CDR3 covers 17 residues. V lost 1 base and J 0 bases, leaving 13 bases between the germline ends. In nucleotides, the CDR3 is TGTGCCAGCAGTTTATTTGCGGGTGACGCTAGCAATCAGCCCCAGCATTTT. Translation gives CASSLFAGDASNQPQHF.

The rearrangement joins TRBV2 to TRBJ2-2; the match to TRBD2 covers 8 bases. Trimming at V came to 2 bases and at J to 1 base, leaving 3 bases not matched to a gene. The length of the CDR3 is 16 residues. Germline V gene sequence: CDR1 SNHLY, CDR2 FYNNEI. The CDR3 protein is CASSERTSRNTGELFF. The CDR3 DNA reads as TGTGCCAGCAGTGAACGGACTAGCAGGAACACCGGGGAGCTGTTTTTT.

CDR3 nucleotide sequence: TGTGCCAGCAGCTTGAACTACCTTGAGGAGCAGTACTTC. Translated: CASSLNYLEEQYF. This sequence joins TRBV5-4 and TRBJ2-7; D call uncertain. Germline V gives CDR1 SGHNT, CDR2 YYREEE (reference sequence). Trimming shortened V by 1 base and J by 7 bases, and 12 bases separated the two germline ends. The CDR3 totals 13 residues. Together with reference TRBV5-4 and TRBJ2-7, the CDR3 gives the full variable domain: ETGVTQSPTHLIKTRGQQVTLRCSSQSGHNTVSWYQQALGQGPQFIFQYYREEENGRGNFPPRFSGLQFPNYSSELNVNALELDDSALYLCASSLNYLEEQYFGPGTRLTVT.

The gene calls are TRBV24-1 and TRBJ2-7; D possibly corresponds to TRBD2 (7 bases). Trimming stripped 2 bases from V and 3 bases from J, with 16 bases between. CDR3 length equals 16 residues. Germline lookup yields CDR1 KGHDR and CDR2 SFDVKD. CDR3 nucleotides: TGTGCCACCAGTGATTGGGGGGGGCCGGGGCACTACGAGCAGTACTTC. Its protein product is CATSDWGGPGHYEQYF.

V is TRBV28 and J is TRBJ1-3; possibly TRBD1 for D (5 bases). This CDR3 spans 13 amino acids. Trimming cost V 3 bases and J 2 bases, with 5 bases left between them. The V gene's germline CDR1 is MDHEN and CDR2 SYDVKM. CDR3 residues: CASSLTAGNTIYF. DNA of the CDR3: TGTGCCAGCAGTTTGACAGCTGGAAACACCATATATTTT.

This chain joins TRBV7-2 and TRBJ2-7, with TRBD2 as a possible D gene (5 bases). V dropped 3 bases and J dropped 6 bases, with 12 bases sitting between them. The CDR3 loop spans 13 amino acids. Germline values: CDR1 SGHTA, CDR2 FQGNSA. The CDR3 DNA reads TGTGCCAGCAGCTTCTTGGAGGTCTCCGAGCAGTACTTC. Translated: CASSFLEVSEQYF.

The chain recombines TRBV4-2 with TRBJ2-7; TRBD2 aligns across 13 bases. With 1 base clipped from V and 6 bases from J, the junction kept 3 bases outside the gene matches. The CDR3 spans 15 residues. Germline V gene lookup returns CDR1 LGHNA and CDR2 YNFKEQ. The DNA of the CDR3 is TGTGCCAGCAGCCAAGGGACTAGCGGGAGACTCGAGCAGTACTTC. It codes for CASSQGTSGRLEQYF.

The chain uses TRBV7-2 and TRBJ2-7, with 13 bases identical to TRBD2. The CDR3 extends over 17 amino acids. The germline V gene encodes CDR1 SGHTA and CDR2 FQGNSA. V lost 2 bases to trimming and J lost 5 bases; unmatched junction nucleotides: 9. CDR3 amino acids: CASSLSGPTSGRDEQYF. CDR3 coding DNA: TGTGCCAGCAGCTTAAGTGGGCCAACTAGCGGGAGGGACGAGCAGTACTTC. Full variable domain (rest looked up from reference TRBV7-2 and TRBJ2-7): GAGVSQSPSNKVTEKGKDVELRCDPISGHTALYWYRQSLGQGLEFLIYFQGNSAPDKSGLPSDRFSAERTGGSVSTLTIQRTQQEDSAVYLCASSLSGPTSGRDEQYFGPGTRLTVT.

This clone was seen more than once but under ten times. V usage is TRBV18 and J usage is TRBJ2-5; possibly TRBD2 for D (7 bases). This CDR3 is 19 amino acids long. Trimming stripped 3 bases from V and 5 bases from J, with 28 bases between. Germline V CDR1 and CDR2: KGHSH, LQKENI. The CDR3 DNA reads TGTGCCAGCTCACCCAAATCCCGGGGACAACGGGAGGCGGTGGAGACCCAGTACTTC. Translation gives CASSPKSRGQREAVETQYF. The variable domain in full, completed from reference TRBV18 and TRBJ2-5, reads NAGVMQNPRHLVRRRGQEARLRCSPMKGHSHVYWYRQLPEEGLKFMVYLQKENIIDESGMPKERFSAEFPKEGPSILRIQQVVRGDSAAYFCASSPKSRGQREAVETQYFGPGTRLLVL.

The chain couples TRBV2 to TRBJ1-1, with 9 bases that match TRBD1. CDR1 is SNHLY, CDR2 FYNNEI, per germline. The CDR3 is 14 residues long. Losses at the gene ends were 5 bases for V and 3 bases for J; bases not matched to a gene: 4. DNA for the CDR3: TGTGCCAGCAGTTTGACAGGGGGACACACTGAAGCTTTCTTT. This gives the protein CASSLTGGHTEAFF.

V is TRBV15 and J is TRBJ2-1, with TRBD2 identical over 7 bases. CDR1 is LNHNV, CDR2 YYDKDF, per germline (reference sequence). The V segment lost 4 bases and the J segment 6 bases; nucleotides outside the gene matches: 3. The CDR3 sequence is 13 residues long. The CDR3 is CATSIRLANEQFF. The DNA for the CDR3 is TGTGCCACCAGCATCCGACTAGCCAATGAGCAGTTCTTC.

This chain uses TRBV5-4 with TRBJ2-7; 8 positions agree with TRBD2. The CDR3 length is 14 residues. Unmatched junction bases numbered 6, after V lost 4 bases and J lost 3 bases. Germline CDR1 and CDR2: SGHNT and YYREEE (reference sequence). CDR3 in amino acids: CASSPSGGSYEQYF. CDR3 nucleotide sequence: TGTGCCAGCAGCCCCAGCGGGGGTAGCTACGAGCAGTACTTC.

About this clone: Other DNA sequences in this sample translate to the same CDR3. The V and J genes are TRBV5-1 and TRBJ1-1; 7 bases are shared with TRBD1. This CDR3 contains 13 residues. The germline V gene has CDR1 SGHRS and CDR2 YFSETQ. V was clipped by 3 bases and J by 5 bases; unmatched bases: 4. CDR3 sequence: CASSWTGGTEAFF. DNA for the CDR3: TGCGCCAGCAGCTGGACAGGCGGGACTGAAGCTTTCTTT. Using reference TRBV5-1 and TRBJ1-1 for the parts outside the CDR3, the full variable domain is KAGVTQTPRYLIKTRGQQVTLSCSPISGHRSVSWYQQTPGQGLQFLFEYFSETQRNKGNFPGRFSGRQFSNSRSEMNVSTLELGDSALYLCASSWTGGTEAFFGQGTRLTVV.

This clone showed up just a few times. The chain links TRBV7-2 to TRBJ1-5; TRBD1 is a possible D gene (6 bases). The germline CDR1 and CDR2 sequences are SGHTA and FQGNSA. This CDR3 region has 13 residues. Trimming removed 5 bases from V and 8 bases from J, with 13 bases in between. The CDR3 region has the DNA TGTGCCAGCAGCAGGAGCAGGACAGAGCCCCAGCATTTT. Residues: CASSRSRTEPQHF.

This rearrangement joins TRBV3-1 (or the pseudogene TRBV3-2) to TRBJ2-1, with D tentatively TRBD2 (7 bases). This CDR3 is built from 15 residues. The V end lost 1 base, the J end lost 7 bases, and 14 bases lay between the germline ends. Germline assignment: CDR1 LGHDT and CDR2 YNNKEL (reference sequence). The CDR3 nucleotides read TGTGCCAGCAGCCAAGGCGGGGGCCCTCGGAATGAGCAGTTCTTC. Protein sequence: CASSQGGGPRNEQFF.